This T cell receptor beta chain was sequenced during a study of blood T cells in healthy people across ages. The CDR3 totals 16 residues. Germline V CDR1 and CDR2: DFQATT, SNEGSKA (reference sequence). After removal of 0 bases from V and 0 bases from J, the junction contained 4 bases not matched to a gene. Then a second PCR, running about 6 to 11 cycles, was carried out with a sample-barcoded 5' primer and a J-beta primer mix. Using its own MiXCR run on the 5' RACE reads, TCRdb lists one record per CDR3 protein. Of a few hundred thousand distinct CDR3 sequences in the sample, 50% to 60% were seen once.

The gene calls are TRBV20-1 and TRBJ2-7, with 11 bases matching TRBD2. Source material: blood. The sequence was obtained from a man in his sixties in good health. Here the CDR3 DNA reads TGCAGTGCTAGAGATTACACTAGCGGGAGCTCCTACGAGCAGTACTTC. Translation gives CSARDYTSGSSYEQYF.